This TCR beta chain was sequenced during a study of cytomegalovirus exposure and HLA in healthy donors (dated by TCRdb to about 2017). Turning to the overall study: According to a later analysis, the 120 validation repertoires were produced on the same platform as the approximately 610 repertoires of the first cohort. Along with the approximately 620-subject first cohort, a separate validation cohort of over a hundred different subjects was used. The study aimed to test whether cataloging public T cell receptors could reveal signatures of past pathogen exposure. The study combined high-throughput TCR immunosequencing, statistical association of individual TCRs with disease status, and machine learning to predict cytomegalovirus infection status.

V is cut by 5 bases and J by 4 bases, and the space between the germline ends is 18 bases. The CDR3 measures 15 amino acids from cysteine to valine. The kept DNA is CDR3 alone, 45 bases in frame from the first base. CDR1 is given as MDHEN and CDR2 as SYDVKM, both from the germline V gene. Concerning this clone itself: This receptor's antigen is unknown. The sample holds no much larger clone one base away, and base qualities are not on file.

What the authors observed across the whole study: Most TCR sequences were seen in very few donors, while some public TCRs were found in many individuals. A later analysis found that TCRs clustered in the first cohort also tended to co-occur in the 120 validation repertoires, with 90% to 95% of cluster scores above 0. It was suggested by the authors that the approach could potentially be generalized to other disease states and immunological phenotypes. A total of 150 to 200 TCR beta chains were listed by the study as associated with cytomegalovirus. A later analysis had no HLA typing for the validation cohort, so co-occurrence there was scored across all 120 repertoires. In vitro tests confirmed that three of the cytomegalovirus-associated TCR beta chains recognize cytomegalovirus antigens. Cytomegalovirus status was reported to be diagnosed by the classifier with high specificity and sensitivity in both the original and validation cohorts.

The method was the immunoSEQ multiplex PCR assay. The authors' pipeline ran thus. To diagnose cytomegalovirus status from the catalog of TCR beta chain sequences, a statistical classification framework was built. TCRdb holds this immuneACCESS table with in-frame rearrangements only. Some clones are missing; in checked studies, unresolved V genes explain under half, and the rest has no known cause. V, J and clone size were drawn from that table, and D and trimming were deduced from the DNA. The sample records around 250,000 clones, 90% of which are singletons. The top ten clonotypes cover 0.37% of the sample. The donors were included in the validation cohort of over a hundred subjects, a group kept apart from the approximately 700-subject first cohort.

This sequence originates from a woman between 18 and 29 years old in good health and CMV-seronegative. The sequenced material came from PBMCs. The receptor chain draws on TRBV28 and TRBJ2-7, with the D segment identity uncertain. This receptor carries the CDR3 CASSPQAGSSYEQYV. The DNA sequence is as follows: TGTGCCAGCAGTCCTCAGGCAGGTTCGTCTTACGAGCAGTACGTC.